Listed below are T cell receptor beta chains from one sample, sequenced in a study of response to subunit inactivated influenza vaccine. TCRdb itself ran the RT-PCR reads through MiXCR, one entry per CDR3 protein. The sample shows 400,000 to 650,000 distinct CDR3 sequences, more than 7% of them seen only once. This material consisted of PBMCs from blood, taken around 2 years after vaccination. The source is a man in his fifties or sixties who received an inactivated influenza vaccine. The CDR3 runs from the conserved cysteine through the conserved F or W. The D gene is left open where the match is weak. The size field is filled for only some rows; it gives once, few, many or a size class.

>few|TRBV20-1|TRBJ1-1|-
TGCAGTGCTAAAATTCGGGGGCTGAACACTGAAGCTTTCTTT
CSAKIRGLNTEAFF
>few|TRBV27|TRBJ2-5|-
TGTGCCAGCAGTAACTCACGGGAGACCCAGTACTTC
CASSNSRETQYF
>many|TRBV15|TRBJ2-1|-
TGTGCCACCAACGATGCCGGACTGTACAATGAGCAGTTCTTC
CATNDAGLYNEQFF
>-|TRBV5-1|TRBJ2-5|TRBD2
TGCGCCAGCAGTCGAGGACTAGCCGTACAAGAGACCCAGTACTTC
CASSRGLAVQETQYF
>-|TRBV7-2|TRBJ2-7|-
TGTGCCAGCAGCGTAACCGCCAACTACGAGCAGTACTTC
CASSVTANYEQYF
>many|TRBV20-1|TRBJ1-2|-
TGCAGTGCTAGAGAGTCAGCCAACTATGGCTACACCTTC
CSARESANYGYTF
>-|TRBV5-4|TRBJ2-3|TRBD1
TGTGCCAGCAGCGAATCAGGGACAGGGGTGGATACGCAGTATTTT
CASSESGTGVDTQYF
>many|TRBV5-1|TRBJ1-2|TRBD1
TGCGCCAGCAGCCTCCGGACAGGGGCTAACTATGGCTACACCTTC
CASSLRTGANYGYTF
>few|TRBV6-2/TRBV6-3|TRBJ1-6|-
TGTGCCAGCAGTTATCGGGTAGATGGCTCACCCCTCCACTTT
CASSYRVDGSPLHF
>-|TRBV10-3|TRBJ2-7|-
TGTGCCATCAGACCCGGGACATCCGAGCAGTACTTC
CAIRPGTSEQYF
>many|TRBV12-3/TRBV12-4|TRBJ1-5|-
TGTGCCAGCAGCCGGGACGGCCATAGCAATCAGCCCCAGCATTTT
CASSRDGHSNQPQHF
>few|TRBV27|TRBJ1-6|-
TGTGCCAGCAATCACCGGAATTCACCCCTCCACTTT
CASNHRNSPLHF
>-|TRBV7-9|TRBJ1-1|-
TGTGCCAGCAGCGACAGTTCTGGTGAAGCTTTCTTT
CASSDSSGEAFF
>many|TRBV4-3|TRBJ2-2|-
TGCGCCAGCAGCCAAGATGCCGGGGGCGGGGAGCTGTTTTTT
CASSQDAGGGELFF
>few|TRBV4-3|TRBJ2-2|-
TGCGCCAGCAGCCAAATGTACCGCGGCCAGAACACCGGGGAGCTGTTTTTT
CASSQMYRGQNTGELFF
>few|TRBV20-1|TRBJ2-4|-
TGCAGTGCTAGAATTCAGTCGAACATTCAGTACTTC
CSARIQSNIQYF
>-|TRBV20-1|TRBJ1-6|-
TGCAGTGCCCCAAAAGGGGCTTATAATTCACCCCTCCACTTT
CSAPKGAYNSPLHF
>many|TRBV29-1|TRBJ2-5|TRBD2
TGCAGCGTTGGTGGGAGGGGAGACGGAGAGACCCAGTACTTC
CSVGGRGDGETQYF
>many|TRBV7-2|TRBJ1-1|-
TGTGCCAGCAGCCGAAGTAGACGGACCAACACTGAAGCTTTCTTT
CASSRSRRTNTEAFF
>few|TRBV6-5|TRBJ2-3|TRBD2
TGTGCCAGCAGTTACAGTACTAGCGGGAGTCTCTTATTGGATACGCAGTATTTT
CASSYSTSGSLLLDTQYF
>few|TRBV14|TRBJ1-2|-
TGTGCCAGCAGCCAAGTGGCAGGTCAATCCTATGGCTACACCTTC
CASSQVAGQSYGYTF
>many|TRBV12-3/TRBV12-4|TRBJ1-1|TRBD1
TGTGCCAGCAATCTTAAAGTGAGGGACAGGGGACCTCTCGCTGAAGCTTTCTTT
CASNLKVRDRGPLAEAFF
>-|TRBV20-1|TRBJ1-3|TRBD1
TGCAGTGCTAAACGGCAGGGGGACGTCACCATATATTTT
CSAKRQGDVTIYF
>-|TRBV2|TRBJ1-1|-
TGTGCCAGCAGCGAAGACAGAGCGAACACTGAAGCTTTCTTT
CASSEDRANTEAFF
>-|TRBV5-1|TRBJ2-1|-
TGCGCCAGCAGCTTATCCGTGGTGGGCAATGAGCAGTTCTTC
CASSLSVVGNEQFF
>-|TRBV29-1|TRBJ1-2|-
TGCAGCGTTGCACGAAACTATGGCTACACCTTC
CSVARNYGYTF
>few|TRBV10-3|TRBJ1-1|TRBD1
TGTGCCATCAGGGAAGGGGGCAAGGAAGCTTTCTTT
CAIREGGKEAFF
>few|TRBV28|TRBJ2-7|-
TGTGCCAGCAGTTTTAGGGGGGCCGACTACGAGCAGTACTTC
CASSFRGADYEQYF
>-|TRBV5-1|TRBJ2-2|-
TGCGCCAGCAGCCTCCCGGGATCGGGGGCCGGGGAGCTGTTTTTT
CASSLPGSGAGELFF
>-|TRBV28|TRBJ2-3|TRBD2
TGTGCCAGCAGTACCTCTAGCGGGAGTCGAATGGCAGATACGCAGTATTTT
CASSTSSGSRMADTQYF
>many|TRBV5-1|TRBJ2-5|-
TGCGCCAGCAGCTTAGGGACTACAGGGGTTTTAGAGACCCAGTACTTC
CASSLGTTGVLETQYF
>many|TRBV19|TRBJ1-1|TRBD1
TGTGCCAGTAGTAATCCTGGACAGGGCGACGCTGAAGCTTTCTTT
CASSNPGQGDAEAFF
>many|TRBV28|TRBJ2-7|-
TGTGCCAGCAGTTTCGCCTCCAGCGGTGTGATCTACGAGCAGTACTTC
CASSFASSGVIYEQYF
>-|TRBV19|TRBJ2-2|-
TGTGCCAGTAGTATAGTGTGGGGCTATGCCACCGGGGAGCTGTTTTTT
CASSIVWGYATGELFF
>few|TRBV29-1|TRBJ1-1|-
TGCAGCGGAGGGGAGAACACTGAAGCTTTCTTT
CSGGENTEAFF
>-|TRBV18|TRBJ1-1|-
TGTGCCAGCTCCTACTTTCCCGGGGCCAGGGCTGAAGCTTTCTTT
CASSYFPGARAEAFF
>-|TRBV7-2|TRBJ2-7|TRBD1
TGTGCCAGCAGCCTAGGGACAGGGATGGGGGAGCAGTACTTC
CASSLGTGMGEQYF
>-|TRBV20-1|TRBJ2-5|-
TGCAGTGCTAGACACCAGGGGTTTGCAGAGACCCAGTACTTC
CSARHQGFAETQYF
>many|TRBV4-1|TRBJ2-7|TRBD1
TGCGCCAGCAGCCCCTATGTACAGGGGGCTTTTTCCTACGAGCAGTACTTC
CASSPYVQGAFSYEQYF
>-|TRBV3-1|TRBJ1-2|-
TGTGCCAGCAGCCAAGAGGCCCCAGGGATTTATGGCTACACCTTC
CASSQEAPGIYGYTF
>-|TRBV5-1|TRBJ2-5|-
TGCGCCAGCAGCCTCCGTCCGGGGGAGACCCAGTACTTC
CASSLRPGETQYF
>-|TRBV15|TRBJ2-1|-
TGTGCCACCAGCTTCAGAGGGGCCGATGAGCAGTTCTTC
CATSFRGADEQFF
>many|TRBV6-2/TRBV6-3|TRBJ2-1|-
TGTGCCAGCAGCCCCGATATCCTTGACTACAATGAGCAGTTCTTC
CASSPDILDYNEQFF
>few|TRBV5-1|TRBJ2-2|TRBD1
TGCGCCAGCAGAGGGACAGGGGGCGTCGGGGAGCTGTTTTTT
CASRGTGGVGELFF
>-|TRBV30|TRBJ2-7|-
TGTGCCTGGAGTCTTAGGGGTTACGAGCAGTACTTC
CAWSLRGYEQYF
>few|TRBV2|TRBJ2-5|-
TGTGCCAGCAGTGTGGTAGCAGGGCGGGAGACCCAGTACTTC
CASSVVAGRETQYF
>few|TRBV9|TRBJ2-5|TRBD2
TGTGCCAGCAGCGTAGCCGGGACTAGCTTGGAGACCCAGTACTTC
CASSVAGTSLETQYF
>few|TRBV6-2/TRBV6-3|TRBJ1-2|TRBD1
TGTGCCAGCAGTCCGTCGAGGGGGCGTTTGGATGGCTACACCTTC
CASSPSRGRLDGYTF
>few|TRBV5-1|TRBJ2-7|-
TGCGCCAGCGGTCCGGGAATCTACGAGCAGTACTTC
CASGPGIYEQYF
>many|TRBV20-1|TRBJ1-2|-
TGCAGTGCTAGAGATGGACAGAGCTATGGCTACACCTTC
CSARDGQSYGYTF
>many|TRBV5-6|TRBJ2-7|TRBD2
TGTGCCAGCAGGCACCGGGAGGGATTATACGAGCAGTACTTC
CASRHREGLYEQYF
>-|TRBV20-1|TRBJ1-3|-
TGCAGTGCTAGAGATTTCCAGGGAGGCTCTGGAAACACCATATATTTT
CSARDFQGGSGNTIYF
>few|TRBV6-5|TRBJ1-2|-
TGTGCCAGCAGTTACGCGGTCTCGGCCGGCTATGGCTACACCTTC
CASSYAVSAGYGYTF
>few|TRBV6-2/TRBV6-3|TRBJ2-4|TRBD2
TGTGCCAGCAGTTACAATTTAGGGAGGGACATTCAGTACTTC
CASSYNLGRDIQYF
>many|TRBV5-1|TRBJ1-5|-
TGCGCCAGCAGCTTGGGGGTTTATAGCAATCAGCCCCAGCATTTT
CASSLGVYSNQPQHF